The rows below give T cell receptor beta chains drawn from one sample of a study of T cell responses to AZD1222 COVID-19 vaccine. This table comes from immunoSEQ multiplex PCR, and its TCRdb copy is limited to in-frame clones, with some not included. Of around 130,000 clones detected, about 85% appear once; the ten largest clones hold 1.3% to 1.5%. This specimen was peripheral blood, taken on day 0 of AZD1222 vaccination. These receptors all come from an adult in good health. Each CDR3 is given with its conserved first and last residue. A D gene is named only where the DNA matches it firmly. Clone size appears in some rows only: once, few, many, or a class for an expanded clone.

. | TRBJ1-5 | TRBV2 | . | TGTGCCAGCAGCGCGAGTCGTAGGGCAGATAGCAATCAGCCCCAGCATTTT | CASSASRRADSNQPQHF
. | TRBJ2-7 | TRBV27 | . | TGTGCCAGCACCGGCGGGGTCGCTTGGTACTTC | CASTGGVAWYF
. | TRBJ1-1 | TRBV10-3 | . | TGTGCCATCAGTGAGAGCGGGGATAGGGCTGAAGCTTTCTTT | CAISESGDRAEAFF
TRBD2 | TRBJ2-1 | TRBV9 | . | TGTGCCAGCAGCAACCCGGGACTAGAAACCAATGAGCAGTTCTTC | CASSNPGLETNEQFF
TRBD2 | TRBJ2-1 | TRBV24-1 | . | TGTGCCACCAGTGATTCGGGACTAGCGGGGGGGCGAATAGATGAGCAGTTCTTC | CATSDSGLAGGRIDEQFF
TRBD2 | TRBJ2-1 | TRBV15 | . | TGTGCCACCGAGACCCAACTAGCGGGGTACAATGAGCAGTTCTTC | CATETQLAGYNEQFF
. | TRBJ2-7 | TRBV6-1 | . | TGTGCCAGCAGTGGCAAGGGACACCGGAGCTCCTACGAGCAGTACTTC | CASSGKGHRSSYEQYF
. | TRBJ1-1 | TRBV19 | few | TGTGCCAGTAGTATCATCGGGATAACGAACACTGAAGCTTTCTTT | CASSIIGITNTEAFF
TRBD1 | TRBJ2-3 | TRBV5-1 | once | TGCGCCAGCAGCTTGGGGACAGGCGGAGGAGATACGCAGTATTTT | CASSLGTGGGDTQYF
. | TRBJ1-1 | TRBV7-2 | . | TGTGCCAGCAGCCTTGGCGCCCCGGGAGCCCTGCGTGAAGCTTTCTTT | CASSLGAPGALREAFF
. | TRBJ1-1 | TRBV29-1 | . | TGCAGCGTTGTTGGGGGGGCCAGGATGAACACTGAAGCTTTCTTT | CSVVGGARMNTEAFF
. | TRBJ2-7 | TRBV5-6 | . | TGTGCCAGCAGCTTCCCAAGGCGTTCGGAATACGAGCAGTACTTC | CASSFPRRSEYEQYF
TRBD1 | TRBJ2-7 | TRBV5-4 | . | TGTGCCAGCAGCGGATGGGGACAGGGGGCTTACGAGCAGTACTTC | CASSGWGQGAYEQYF
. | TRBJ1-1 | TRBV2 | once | TGTGCCAGCAGGCCCTACAGGGCTGAAGCTTTCTTT | CASRPYRAEAFF
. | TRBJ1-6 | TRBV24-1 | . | TGTGCCACCAGTGATACCACCTTTGGGCAACTCCCGAGACTAAATTCACCCCTCCACTTT | CATSDTTFGQLPRLNSPLHF
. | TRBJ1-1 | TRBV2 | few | TGTGCCAGCAGCGAACACCGGAAAGGGGCTACTGAAGCTTTCTTT | CASSEHRKGATEAFF